Below are 24 T cell receptor beta chains sequenced from a single sample in a study of cytomegalovirus exposure and HLA in healthy donors. The PCR ran on 60 Vbeta and 13 Jbeta primers. The protocol was immunoSEQ multiplex PCR, while the TCRdb copy is restricted to in-frame clones and leaves out a portion. Of under 200,000 clones listed, approximately 84% are singletons. Sequenced: PBMCs. The source is a woman younger than 45 in good health and CMV-seropositive.

V and J are TRBV7-6 and TRBJ2-1; possibly TRBD1 for D (5 bases). Trimming took off 4 bases at V and 0 bases at J, with 13 bases between the two ends. CDR1 and CDR2 from the germline V gene are SGHVS and FNYEAQ. There are 16 residues in the CDR3. CDR3 residues: CASSSGLGASYNEQFF. The CDR3 DNA is TGTGCCAGCAGCTCCGGTCTAGGGGCCTCCTACAATGAGCAGTTCTTC.

The V and J genes are TRBV9 and TRBJ2-3; D perhaps matches TRBD2 (7 bases). The germline V gene encodes CDR1 SGDLS and CDR2 YYNGEE. Trimming stripped 0 bases from V and 0 bases from J, with 14 bases between. The length of the CDR3 is 17 residues. CDR3 in DNA: TGTGCCAGCAGCGTAGGGGGCGGGGGCACTAGCACAGATACGCAGTATTTT. Amino acid sequence: CASSVGGGGTSTDTQYF.

This clone occurred a few times. The chain has TRBV11-3 and TRBJ2-1, with a possible D match to TRBD2 (6 bases). Trimming stripped 4 bases from V and 6 bases from J, with 25 bases between. Germline V lookup: CDR1 SGHNT, CDR2 YENEEA. CDR3 size: 18 residues. CDR3 coding DNA: TGTGCCAGCAGCTCCATAGACCGTGGCAGCCTAGCGAGCAATGAGCAGTTCTTC. Translated, it gives CASSSIDRGSLASNEQFF. Full variable domain (remainder filled in from reference TRBV11-3 and TRBJ2-1): EAGVVQSPRYKIIEKKQPVAFWCNPISGHNTLYWYLQNLGQGPELLIRYENEEAVDDSQLPKDRFSAERLKGVDSTLKIQPAELGDSAVYLCASSSIDRGSLASNEQFFGPGTRLTVL.

The V call is TRBV19, the J call TRBJ1-5; a weak D match, TRBD1 (5 bases). V lost 1 base to trimming and J lost 10 bases, with 11 bases between them. CDR3 length: 13 residues. Germline CDR1 and CDR2: LNHDA and SQIVND (reference sequence). The CDR3 coding sequence is TGTGCCAGTAGTATAGTCCCGACAGACCCCCAGCATTTT. This encodes CASSIVPTDPQHF.

This clone was counted a few times. J is TRBJ2-3 and V is TRBV11-2; D not resolved. The CDR3 is made up of 17 amino acids. Germline loops: CDR1 SGHAT, CDR2 FQNNGV. Trimming pared 1 base from V and 2 bases from J, leaving 16 bases between. CDR3 sequence (DNA): TGTGCCAGCAGCTTAGGTTTGCTGGAGTCACACACAGATACGCAGTATTTT. Translating gives CASSLGLLESHTDTQYF.

This chain connects TRBV27 to TRBJ2-7, with 7 bases fitting TRBD1. V trimming: 3 bases; J trimming: 3 bases; junction bases outside the gene matches: 8. CDR3 length: 15 residues. CDR1 is MNHEY and CDR2 is SMNVEV in the germline V gene (reference sequence). The CDR3 protein is CASSFVGGTSYEQYF. The CDR3 nucleotides are TGTGCCAGCAGTTTTGTAGGGGGCACCAGCTACGAGCAGTACTTC.

J is TRBJ2-1 and V is TRBV4-2; TRBD1 is a possible D gene (5 bases). The CDR3 consists of 16 residues. V lost 4 bases and J 2 bases, leaving 15 bases between the germline ends. Germline V gene sequence: CDR1 LGHNA, CDR2 YNFKEQ. This CDR3 reads CASSRQQARTYNEQFF. CDR3 bases: TGTGCCAGCAGCCGACAGCAAGCGCGTACCTACAATGAGCAGTTCTTC.

The chain is built from TRBV27 and TRBJ2-7; D uncertain. The CDR3 has 14 residues. V lost 7 bases, J lost 3 bases, and 16 bases lay in between. In germline, CDR1 is MNHEY, CDR2 SMNVEV (reference sequence). The DNA of the CDR3 is TGTGCCAGCAAAGGAAGAGCTTCAGGCTACGAGCAGTACTTC. Translation gives CASKGRASGYEQYF.

This chain uses TRBV27 with TRBJ1-6, with D possibly TRBD1 on 6 matching bases. Germline V gene lookup returns CDR1 MNHEY and CDR2 SMNVEV (reference sequence). The CDR3 runs 17 residues. The V and J ends lost 4 bases and 0 bases respectively, with 13 bases between them. The CDR3 nucleotides are TGTGCCAGCAGTTGGGACAAACCGAGCTCCTATAATTCACCCCTCCACTTT. This codes for CASSWDKPSSYNSPLHF.

The chain joins TRBV20-1 to TRBJ2-5, with D tentatively TRBD1 (6 bases). V gave up 6 bases and J gave up 5 bases, with 10 bases separating them. This CDR3 is 11 amino acids long. CDR1 and CDR2 from the germline V gene are DFQATT and SNEGSKA (reference sequence). The CDR3: CSADRLETQYF. The CDR3 coding sequence is TGCAGTGCAGACAGGTTGGAGACCCAGTACTTC.

In its sample, this clone was seen a few times. The rearrangement uses TRBV7-9 and TRBJ1-3, with TRBD1 identical over 8 bases. Germline V gene lookup returns CDR1 SEHNR and CDR2 FQNEAQ (reference sequence). The J segment lost 2 bases and the V segment lost 5 bases, leaving 8 bases of the junction unmatched. This CDR3 has 16 amino acids. The CDR3 coding sequence is TGTGCCAGCAGCCGACCGGGACAGGAGGCTGGAAACACCATATATTTT. The encoded protein is CASSRPGQEAGNTIYF. Together with reference TRBV7-9 and TRBJ1-3, the CDR3 gives the full variable domain: DTGVSQNPRHKITKRGQNVTFRCDPISEHNRLYWYRQTLGQGPEFLTYFQNEAQLEKSRLLSDRFSAERPKGSFSTLEIQRTEQGDSAMYLCASSRPGQEAGNTIYFGEGSWLTVV.

V gene TRBV6-1 combines with J gene TRBJ2-7; D possibly corresponds to TRBD1 (6 bases). Germline CDR1 reads MNHNS; CDR2 reads SASEGT. The CDR3 extends over 14 amino acids. Trimming took 3 bases from V and 2 from J, leaving 11 bases between them. CDR3 coding DNA: TGTGCCAGCAGTGAGCCAGGGGAAACCTACGAGCAGTACTTC. It is translated as CASSEPGETYEQYF.

This chain connects TRBV28 to TRBJ2-3; 11 nucleotides align to TRBD2. V shed 7 bases, J shed 2 bases, and the junction held 5 bases outside the gene matches. CDR1 MDHEN and CDR2 SYDVKM come from the germline V gene. This CDR3 comprises 15 residues. The CDR3 is CASTSGGLPTDTQYF. In DNA form, the CDR3 reads TGTGCCAGCACTAGCGGGGGGCTACCCACAGATACGCAGTATTTT.

The chain recombines TRBV7-2 with TRBJ2-1; TRBD2 matches 8 bases. This CDR3 region has 16 residues. The germline gives CDR1 SGHTA, CDR2 FQGNSA. The V and J ends lost 0 bases and 4 bases, in that order; junction bases with no gene match: 5. In DNA form, the CDR3 reads TGTGCCAGCAGCTTAGCCTTCAGCGGGAGATACAATGAGCAGTTCTTC. Protein product: CASSLAFSGRYNEQFF.

The genes are TRBV6-4 and TRBJ2-5; TRBD2 matches 11 bases. Trimming took 11 bases from V and 5 from J; bases not matched to a gene: 10. Germline loops: CDR1 MRHNA, CDR2 SNTAGT. The CDR3 runs to 14 residues. CDR3 sequence (DNA): TGTGCCGGGAATAGCGGGGGGGCTAATGAGACCCAGTACTTC. Translated, it gives CAGNSGGANETQYF.

V is TRBV7-8 and J is TRBJ1-5; no definite D call. Trimming took 2 bases from V and 2 from J, leaving 13 bases between them. Germline V lookup: CDR1 SGHVS, CDR2 FQNEAQ. The CDR3 covers 16 residues. The CDR3 region has the DNA TGTGCCAGCAGCTTAATCGCCAGCCAGGGCAATCAGCCCCAGCATTTT. This translates into CASSLIASQGNQPQHF.

This clone was observed many times. The chain is built from TRBV6-1 and TRBJ1-1; 11 bases map to TRBD1. Germline V gene data show CDR1 as MNHNS and CDR2 as SASEGT. V shed 1 base, J shed 4 bases, and the junction held 2 bases outside the gene matches. The CDR3 consists of 15 residues. CDR3 loop: CASSEVGTGGTEAFF. Written as DNA, the CDR3 is TGTGCCAGCAGTGAAGTCGGGACAGGGGGCACTGAAGCTTTCTTT.

The genes are TRBV6-5 and TRBJ2-1, with 10 positions matching TRBD1. The CDR3 has 15 amino acids. Germline CDR1 MNHEY, CDR2 SVGAGI. The ends lost 2 bases at V and 13 bases at J; junction bases unmatched: 11. For the CDR3, the DNA is TGTGCCAGCAGTTACACAGTCTTGACAGGGGGCGGACAGTTCTTC. Translated, it gives CASSYTVLTGGGQFF.

This clone turned up a few times. V is TRBV11-2 and J is TRBJ2-1, with 14 bases matching TRBD2. V lost 5 bases, J lost 7 bases, and 7 bases stayed unmatched. The CDR3 contains 16 residues. CDR1 is SGHAT and CDR2 is FQNNGV in the germline V gene. The CDR3: CASSPRLAGGGNEQFF. DNA of the CDR3: TGTGCCAGCAGCCCTCGACTAGCGGGAGGGGGGAATGAGCAGTTCTTC.

V usage is TRBV4-1 and J usage is TRBJ2-3, with D perhaps TRBD2 (5 bases). CDR1 and CDR2 from the germline V gene are MGHRA and YSYEKL. The CDR3 runs to 15 residues. Trimming took off 8 bases at V and 3 bases at J, with 18 bases between the two ends. The CDR3, as DNA: TGCGCCAGCCGCAAAGTGGGCCTAGCAACAGATACGCAGTATTTT. As protein: CASRKVGLATDTQYF.

The J gene is TRBJ1-5, the V gene TRBV6-1; perhaps TRBD1 as D (6 bases). CDR3 length: 13 residues. The V and J ends lost 7 bases and 6 bases respectively, with 13 bases between them. Germline CDR1 MNHNS, CDR2 SASEGT. CDR3 sequence: CASKSGVTQPQHF. The CDR3 nucleotides are TGTGCCAGCAAGTCAGGGGTCACTCAGCCCCAGCATTTT.

This chain connects TRBV7-2 to TRBJ2-3; possibly TRBD2 for D (5 bases). Between the trimmed V and J ends, which lost 5 bases and 1 base, there was a span of 16 bases. The germline gives CDR1 SGHTA, CDR2 FQGNSA. The CDR3 is 16 residues long. For the CDR3, the DNA is TGTGCCAGCAGCCCACCCGGGCGGGTCGGCACAGATACGCAGTATTTT. Translated: CASSPPGRVGTDTQYF.

The chain uses TRBV2 and TRBJ2-1; tentatively, D is TRBD1 (5 bases). The CDR3 totals 14 residues. V gave up 6 bases and J gave up 1 base, with 10 bases separating them. Germline-derived CDR1 and CDR2 are SNHLY and FYNNEI. The CDR3, as DNA: TGTGCCAGCAGCAGGGTAGCATCCTACAATGAGCAGTTCTTC. Residues: CASSRVASYNEQFF.

This chain links TRBV6-5 with TRBJ2-7; D may be TRBD2 (6 bases). This CDR3 spans 14 amino acids. Germline lookup yields CDR1 MNHEY and CDR2 SVGAGI. V lost 6 bases and J lost 5, with 17 bases in between. As DNA, the CDR3 is TGTGCCAGCAGCTCCGGGACTCCGTGGGACGAGCAGTACTTC. Translating it yields CASSSGTPWDEQYF.